One sample yielded the 17 T cell receptor beta chains listed below, sequenced in a study of shared clonotypes between healthy human individuals. Clones were read by immunoSEQ multiplex PCR, and TCRdb kept only the in-frame ones, dropping some. The sample lists about 710,000 clones, roughly 72% occurring once. Material: memory CD4+ T cells sorted from blood. Subset defined: CD45RA-negative fraction. The receptor set was obtained from a woman aged 25-40 years in good health.

The chain carries TRBV7-8 and TRBJ1-1; D might be TRBD1 (6 bases). The CDR3 contains 15 residues. Germline values: CDR1 SGHVS, CDR2 FQNEAQ. Trimming took off 8 bases at V and 1 base at J, with 17 bases between the two ends. Here the CDR3 reads CASGPDRWANTEAFF. As DNA, the CDR3 is TGTGCCAGCGGACCAGACAGGTGGGCGAACACTGAAGCTTTCTTT.

The rearrangement joins TRBV2 to TRBJ1-5; TRBD1 aligns across 7 bases. The CDR3 is 16 amino acids. Germline assignment: CDR1 SNHLY and CDR2 FYNNEI. With 4 bases clipped from V and 6 bases from J, the junction kept 12 bases outside the gene matches. DNA for the CDR3: TGTGCCAGCAGTGTCGGTGGGCACAGGGGAAGTCAGCCCCAGCATTTT. Protein: CASSVGGHRGSQPQHF.

V gene TRBV6-6 combines with J gene TRBJ2-1, with 10 bases matching TRBD2. Germline V gene sequence: CDR1 MNHNY, CDR2 SVGAGI (reference sequence). V lost 0 bases, J lost 7 bases, and 6 bases stayed unmatched. There are 16 residues in the CDR3. In DNA, the CDR3 is TGTGCCAGCAGTTACTCTTCTAGCGGGAGTGGGAATGAGCAGTTCTTC. Translating gives CASSYSSSGSGNEQFF.

This chain joins TRBV7-7 and TRBJ2-1; 16 bases line up with TRBD2. The germline gives CDR1 SSHAT, CDR2 FNYEAQ (reference sequence). The CDR3 is 15 amino acids. The J segment lost 7 bases and the V segment lost 5 bases, leaving 2 bases of the junction unmatched. CDR3 DNA: TGTGCCAGCAGCCAGGGACTAGCGGGAGGGAATGAGCAGTTCTTC. This codes for CASSQGLAGGNEQFF.

J is TRBJ2-3 and V is TRBV5-1, with D hard to call. Trimming took off 1 base at V and 0 bases at J, with 12 bases between the two ends. The CDR3 is 16 residues long. Germline V gives CDR1 SGHRS, CDR2 YFSETQ. CDR3 nucleotides: TGCGCCAGCAGCTTGCTAGGACCCGATAGCACAGATACGCAGTATTTT. It specifies CASSLLGPDSTDTQYF.

V gene TRBV7-8 combines with J gene TRBJ2-7, with TRBD2 identical over 14 bases. With 8 bases clipped from V and 4 bases from J, the junction kept 7 bases outside the gene matches. Germline values: CDR1 SGHVS, CDR2 FQNEAQ. This CDR3 is built from 15 residues. CDR3 region: CASGTSGRTMYEQYF. For the CDR3, the DNA is TGTGCCAGCGGGACTAGCGGGAGAACTATGTACGAGCAGTACTTC. Based on the CDR3 plus reference TRBV7-8 and TRBJ2-7, the full variable domain is GAGVSQSPRYKVAKRGQDVALRCDPISGHVSLFWYQQALGQGPEFLTYFQNEAQLDKSGLPSDRFFAERPEGSVSTLKIQRTQQEDSAVYLCASGTSGRTMYEQYFGPGTRLTVT.

This rearrangement joins TRBV19 to TRBJ2-4; D not certain. This CDR3 is built from 16 residues. Germline assignment: CDR1 LNHDA and CDR2 SQIVND (reference sequence). The V end lost 10 bases, the J end lost 8 bases, and 27 bases lay between the germline ends. CDR3 in DNA: TGTGCCACCCGACCCCGACGGCAAGGCAGAACGGACATTCAGTACTTC. Translating gives CATRPRRQGRTDIQYF.

V and J are TRBV6-4 and TRBJ1-5; D ambiguous. Trimming shortened V by 6 bases and J by 6 bases, and 18 bases separated the two germline ends. Germline V gives CDR1 MRHNA, CDR2 SNTAGT. This CDR3 region has 15 residues. For the CDR3, the DNA is TGTGCCAGCAGAGACCCGGGTCGATACGGTCAGCCCCAGCATTTT. This sequence encodes CASRDPGRYGQPQHF.

The genes are TRBV5-4 and TRBJ2-1; TRBD2 agrees at 8 bases. This CDR3 contains 15 residues. The J segment lost 9 bases and the V segment lost 4 bases, leaving 12 bases of the junction unmatched. Germline values: CDR1 SGHNT, CDR2 YYREEE (reference sequence). The chain's CDR3 is CASSQGDSGVGEQFF. The CDR3 region has the DNA TGTGCCAGCAGCCAAGGCGATAGCGGGGTAGGTGAGCAGTTCTTC.

Regarding this clone: Other DNA sequences within the sample encode an identical CDR3. The V and J genes are TRBV28 and TRBJ2-7; 7 nucleotides align to TRBD1. V was clipped by 7 bases and J by 3 bases; unmatched bases: 6. This CDR3 region has 13 residues. In germline, CDR1 is MDHEN, CDR2 SYDVKM. Here the CDR3 reads CASTPNRGYEQYF. CDR3 sequence (DNA): TGTGCCAGCACCCCTAACAGGGGCTACGAGCAGTACTTC.

This chain joins TRBV4-1 and TRBJ2-7, with TRBD2 identical over 7 bases. V lost 1 base and J lost 5; bases outside the gene matches: 17. The CDR3 is 18 amino acids. Per the germline V gene, CDR1 is MGHRA and CDR2 is YSYEKL. CDR3 region: CASSQGILSGKSLDEQYF. DNA for the CDR3: TGCGCCAGCAGCCAAGGGATTCTAAGCGGGAAGAGTCTGGACGAGCAGTACTTC.

V is TRBV5-4 and J is TRBJ2-7, with D unclear. The length of the CDR3 is 16 residues. Germline lookup yields CDR1 SGHNT and CDR2 YYREEE (reference sequence). Trimming removed 1 base at V and 2 bases at J, with 16 bases between. CDR3 DNA sequence: TGTGCCAGCAGCTTGTACGCCGGATTGGGGACCTACGAGCAGTACTTC. Translating gives CASSLYAGLGTYEQYF.

Remarks on this clone: Additional DNA sequences in this sample encode the identical CDR3. The chain couples TRBV28 to TRBJ1-4, with no clear D. Germline V lookup: CDR1 MDHEN, CDR2 SYDVKM. There are 12 residues in the CDR3. Trimming pared 8 bases from V and 4 bases from J, leaving 8 bases between. CDR3 protein: CASSGVNEKLFF. CDR3 sequence (DNA): TGTGCCAGCTCTGGAGTTAATGAAAAACTGTTTTTT. The variable domain in full, completed from reference TRBV28 and TRBJ1-4, reads DVKVTQSSRYLVKRTGEKVFLECVQDMDHENMFWYRQDPGLGLRLIYFSYDVKMKEKGDIPEGYSVSREKKERFSLILESASTNQTSMYLCASSGVNEKLFFGSGTQLSVL.

This clone was seen a few times. This rearrangement joins TRBV28 to TRBJ2-1, with 11 bases fitting TRBD2. Germline V gene sequence: CDR1 MDHEN, CDR2 SYDVKM. The CDR3 length is 15 residues. Trimming cost V 5 bases and J 12 bases; bases outside gene matches: 12. CDR3 loop: CASSLGLAGPGRQFF. The CDR3 coding sequence is TGTGCCAGCAGTCTCGGACTAGCGGGTCCGGGTAGGCAGTTCTTC.

The CDR3 loop is CASSPRWGGETQYF. The CDR3 DNA reads TGTGCCAGCAGCCCCCGGTGGGGGGGAGAGACCCAGTACTTC. The chain employs TRBV2 and TRBJ2-5; TRBD2 matches at 7 bases. The CDR3 loop spans 14 amino acids. CDR1 and CDR2 (germline): SNHLY, FYNNEI. The V and J ends lost 6 bases and 4 bases, in that order; junction bases with no gene match: 8. Filled out from reference TRBV2 and TRBJ2-5, the complete variable domain reads EPEVTQTPSHQVTQMGQEVILRCVPISNHLYFYWYRQILGQKVEFLVSFYNNEISEKSEIFDDQFSVERPDGSNFTLKIRSTKLEDSAMYFCASSPRWGGETQYFGPGTRLLVL.

This clone was seen just once. The genes are TRBV4-1 and TRBJ2-6; no definite D call. The CDR3 length is 15 residues. From germline, CDR1 is MGHRA and CDR2 YSYEKL. V dropped 1 base and J dropped 0 bases, with 4 bases sitting between them. CDR3 nucleotides: TGCGCCAGCAGCCAAGTGACCTCTGGGGCCAACGTCCTGACTTTC. Protein: CASSQVTSGANVLTF.

This clone turned up a few times. The rearrangement joins TRBV2 to TRBJ2-1, with TRBD2 matching over 10 bases. V lost 5 bases to trimming and J lost 8 bases; unmatched junction nucleotides: 9. Looked up from germline, CDR1 is SNHLY and CDR2 is FYNNEI. This CDR3 is built from 15 residues. In nucleotides, the CDR3 is TGTGCCAGCAGTAGGGGACTAGCGAGAGTCCATGAGCAGTTCTTC. Translation: CASSRGLARVHEQFF.